One sample yielded the 2 T cell receptor beta chains listed below, sequenced in a study of shared clonotypes between healthy human individuals. Sequencing used immunoSEQ multiplex PCR; TCRdb keeps in-frame clones, though not all of them. The sample lists millions of clones, 90% to 95% occurring once. Source material: naive CD4+ T cells from PBMCs. Specified subset: CD45RA+ positively selected. The receptors stem from a man aged 18 to 29 in good health. Some clones in this sample may be carry-over from other donors' samples.

The rearrangement joins TRBV19 to TRBJ2-1; 11 nucleotides align to TRBD2. Trimming at V came to 6 bases and at J to 1 base, leaving 5 bases not matched to a gene. CDR3 length: 16 residues. Germline V CDR1 and CDR2: LNHDA, SQIVND (reference sequence). CDR3 bases: TGTGCCAGTAGCAAGACTAGCGGGGTTTCCTACAATGAGCAGTTCTTC. Translated: CASSKTSGVSYNEQFF.

This rearrangement joins TRBV5-3 to TRBJ2-7; the match to TRBD1 covers 8 bases. TRBV5-3 is recorded as an ORF, its role being uncertain. The CDR3 has 16 amino acids. Trimming at V came to 4 bases and at J to 1 base, leaving 10 bases not matched to a gene. The CDR3 DNA reads as TGTGCCAGAAGCCTAATCGACAGGGGATGTTCCTACGAGCAGTACTTC. Encoded protein: CARSLIDRGCSYEQYF.